This T cell receptor beta chain was sequenced for a study of blood T cell repertoires in COVID-19. Study context: In each case, the material was cDNA or gDNA derived from T cells, B-cell-depleted T cells, or PBMCs.

The CDR3 has 14 residues. Trimming removed 1 base from V and 2 bases from J, with 8 bases in between. The germline gives CDR1 SGHTA, CDR2 FQGNSA. Using immunoSEQ multiplex PCR, the repertoire was profiled, and TCRdb retains in-frame clones only, with some absent. There are about 98,000 clones in the sample; roughly 80% occur only once, and around a tenth lies in the top ten. This TCR was recovered from a woman of 80 years or more with acute or convalescent COVID-19. The chain has TRBV7-2 and TRBJ2-5, with D hard to call. Sequenced input: peripheral blood. CDR3 coding DNA: TGTGCCAGCAGCTTAGGTCTGCGGCAAGAGACCCAGTACTTC. Translated: CASSLGLRQETQYF.